A single sample is the source of the 27 T cell receptor beta chains below, sequenced in a study of long-term antiretroviral therapy in people with HIV. Sequencing used immunoSEQ v3.0 at survey level. Using immunoSEQ multiplex PCR, the repertoire was profiled, and TCRdb retains in-frame clones only, with some absent. The profile covers some 31,000 clones, with 97% appearing a single time and 2.9% taken by the ten largest. The sequencing used unsorted PBMCs, collected 6.9 years after starting antiretroviral therapy. These receptors all come from a man younger than 40 with HIV.

V gene TRBV19 combines with J gene TRBJ2-2; D is perhaps TRBD2 (5 bases). Germline lookup yields CDR1 LNHDA and CDR2 SQIVND (reference sequence). This CDR3 has 13 amino acids. Trimming pared 3 bases from V and 7 bases from J, leaving 9 bases between. The CDR3 protein is CASSMIGVGELFF. The CDR3 coding sequence is TGTGCCAGTAGTATGATCGGGGTCGGGGAGCTGTTTTTT.

This chain uses TRBV10-3 with TRBJ1-2; TRBD1 aligns across 9 bases. Germline assignment: CDR1 ENHRY and CDR2 SYGVKD. This CDR3 region has 15 residues. Trimming removed 7 bases from V and 6 bases from J; junction bases left unmatched: 12. In DNA form, the CDR3 reads TGTGCCATCACCGGCGGACAGGGGATAACGCATGGCTACACCTTC. The encoded protein is CAITGGQGITHGYTF.

This chain uses TRBV13 with TRBJ1-1; no firm D call. The V gene lost 1 base and the J gene lost 1 base, with 4 bases spanning the gap. The CDR3 consists of 13 residues. In germline, CDR1 is PRHDT, CDR2 FYEKMQ (reference sequence). DNA for the CDR3: TGTGCCAGCAGCTTAGATGCGAACACTGAAGCTTTCTTT. Translating it yields CASSLDANTEAFF.

The chain couples TRBV29-1 to TRBJ2-1; TRBD1 might be the D (6 bases). The CDR3 spans 11 residues. Deletions cut 2 bases from V and 8 bases from J, with 7 bases between. Germline values: CDR1 SQVTM, CDR2 ANQGSEA. The CDR3 DNA follows: TGCAGCGTTGAAACAGGGTATGAGCAGTTCTTC. Its translation: CSVETGYEQFF.

The gene calls are TRBV9 and TRBJ2-7; the match to TRBD2 covers 8 bases. Looked up from germline, CDR1 is SGDLS and CDR2 is YYNGEE. Trimming at V came to 4 bases and at J to 4 bases, leaving 4 bases not matched to a gene. The CDR3 runs to 13 residues. CDR3: CASSPGGLYEQYF. CDR3 coding DNA: TGTGCCAGCAGCCCGGGAGGGCTTTACGAGCAGTACTTC.

This chain joins TRBV6-5 and TRBJ1-1; 7 bases line up with TRBD1. Germline V gene sequence: CDR1 MNHEY, CDR2 SVGAGI. There are 12 residues in the CDR3. Trimming took 4 bases from V and 6 from J; bases not matched to a gene: 2. In DNA, the CDR3 is TGTGCCAGCAGTTCAACAGGGGCTGAAGCTTTCTTT. Protein product: CASSSTGAEAFF.

The CDR3 region has the DNA TGCGCCAGCAGCTTGGAAGGGATGAACACTGAAGCTTTCTTT. It yields the protein CASSLEGMNTEAFF. V usage is TRBV5-1 and J usage is TRBJ1-1; D unresolved. Trimming shortened V by 0 bases and J by 0 bases, and 6 bases separated the two germline ends. Germline V gives CDR1 SGHRS, CDR2 YFSETQ. The CDR3 contains 14 residues.

The rearrangement links TRBV10-3 to TRBJ2-2, with a tentative D call TRBD2 (5 bases). CDR1 is ENHRY and CDR2 is SYGVKD in the germline V gene. Trimming removed 1 base from V and 1 base from J, with 7 bases in between. This CDR3 region has 15 residues. In nucleotides, the CDR3 is TGTGCCATCAGTGAGTTAGCGCTGAACACCGGGGAGCTGTTTTTT. Residues: CAISELALNTGELFF.

The chain couples TRBV12-5 to TRBJ1-1; 10 bases are shared with TRBD1. CDR1 LGHNT and CDR2 FRNRAP come from the germline V gene. Trimming removed 1 base from V and 0 bases from J; junction bases left unmatched: 2. The CDR3 loop spans 16 amino acids. The CDR3: CASGLGTGGMNTEAFF. CDR3 DNA sequence: TGTGCTAGTGGTTTGGGGACAGGGGGAATGAACACTGAAGCTTTCTTT.

CDR3 loop: CASSSRGPGGYTF. DNA of the CDR3: TGTGCCAGCAGCTCCAGGGGGCCCGGGGGCTACACCTTC. The chain employs TRBV5-4 and TRBJ1-2; 8 bases are a match to TRBD1. Trimming removed 3 bases from V and 8 bases from J; junction bases left unmatched: 6. CDR1 is SGHNT and CDR2 is YYREEE in the germline V gene (reference sequence). CDR3 length equals 13 residues.

V usage is TRBV10-3 and J usage is TRBJ2-3; D possibly corresponds to TRBD2 (6 bases). CDR1 is ENHRY and CDR2 is SYGVKD in the germline V gene. V shed 4 bases and J shed 3 bases, with 8 bases lying between them. The CDR3 is 13 residues long. The CDR3 bases are TGTGCCATCAGTGGGGCGGGAACAGATACGCAGTATTTT. Translation: CAISGAGTDTQYF.

The chain uses TRBV30 and TRBJ1-2, with unresolved D. Germline V gives CDR1 GTSNPN, CDR2 SVGIG (reference sequence). Trimming took 3 bases from V and 4 from J, leaving 18 bases between them. The CDR3 contains 15 residues. CDR3 protein: CAWSPPAPSGYGYTF. The CDR3, as DNA: TGTGCCTGGAGCCCCCCCGCCCCCTCTGGCTATGGCTACACCTTC.

The chain joins TRBV7-9 to TRBJ2-5; D gene unclear. The germline gives CDR1 SEHNR, CDR2 FQNEAQ (reference sequence). V lost 2 bases and J lost 7, with 14 bases in between. This CDR3 contains 14 residues. The CDR3 is CASSLPGLEGTQYF. CDR3 in DNA: TGTGCCAGCAGCTTACCTGGCCTTGAAGGGACCCAGTACTTC.

This sequence joins TRBV15 and TRBJ1-5; no clear D gene. CDR1 is LNHNV, CDR2 YYDKDF, per germline (reference sequence). The CDR3 contains 16 residues. V was trimmed by 5 bases and J by 0 bases, leaving 14 bases between them. CDR3 loop: CATSFSTGYSNQPQHF. The DNA for the CDR3 is TGTGCCACCAGCTTCTCGACCGGTTATAGCAATCAGCCCCAGCATTTT.

This clone was counted once. The chain is built from TRBV14 and TRBJ1-4; D is uncertain. V was clipped by 1 base and J by 8 bases, with 11 bases between them. This CDR3 contains 14 residues. Germline-derived CDR1 and CDR2 are SGHDN and FVKESK. This CDR3 is CASSQGQEGEKLFF. The CDR3 bases are TGTGCCAGCAGCCAAGGCCAGGAAGGAGAAAAACTGTTTTTT.

This sequence joins TRBV2 and TRBJ2-1; 9 bases align to TRBD2. Looked up from germline, CDR1 is SNHLY and CDR2 is FYNNEI. Losses at the gene ends were 7 bases for V and 2 bases for J; bases not matched to a gene: 3. The CDR3 runs to 14 residues. The CDR3 spells CASNLAGPYNEQFF. The DNA of the CDR3 is TGTGCCAGCAACCTAGCGGGACCCTACAATGAGCAGTTCTTC.

This chain connects TRBV2 to TRBJ2-1, with no clear D. This CDR3 is built from 12 residues. Germline loops: CDR1 SNHLY, CDR2 FYNNEI. Trimming removed 7 bases at V and 4 bases at J, with 8 bases between. The CDR3 DNA reads TGTGCCAGCAAGGATGGATACAATGAGCAGTTCTTC. This gives the protein CASKDGYNEQFF.

The chain combines TRBV2 with TRBJ2-1; D may be TRBD1 or TRBD2 (5 bases each). V was clipped by 7 bases and J by 7 bases, with 20 bases between them. The CDR3 covers 15 residues. Germline V CDR1 and CDR2: SNHLY, FYNNEI. For the CDR3, the DNA is TGTGCCAGCATGTCAATGGGACGGCTCGGGAATGAGCAGTTCTTC. Its translation is CASMSMGRLGNEQFF.

This chain links TRBV6-5 with TRBJ1-4, with D perhaps matching TRBD1 (5 bases). In germline, CDR1 is MNHEY, CDR2 SVGAGI. V lost 6 bases and J 4 bases, leaving 15 bases between the germline ends. The CDR3 spans 15 residues. This CDR3 reads CASRGWGGSNEKLFF. The DNA of the CDR3 is TGTGCCAGCAGAGGCTGGGGCGGTAGTAATGAAAAACTGTTTTTT.

J is TRBJ1-2 and V is TRBV12-5; the D gene is possibly TRBD1 (5 bases). CDR3 length equals 13 residues. Germline V gene sequence: CDR1 LGHNT, CDR2 FRNRAP. V gave up 1 base and J gave up 4 bases, with 7 bases separating them. The CDR3, as DNA: TGTGCTAGTGGTTTGGATGACAGCTATGGCTACACCTTC. This gives the protein CASGLDDSYGYTF.

The chain joins TRBV19 to TRBJ1-2, with D perhaps TRBD1 (6 bases). The germline V gene encodes CDR1 LNHDA and CDR2 SQIVND (reference sequence). The CDR3 consists of 14 residues. Trimming cost V 4 bases and J 4 bases, with 13 bases left between them. CDR3 sequence reads: CASSNAGDTYGYTF. The CDR3 coding sequence is TGTGCCAGTAGTAACGCCGGGGACACCTATGGCTACACCTTC.

This chain connects TRBV7-6 to TRBJ2-2; D is uncertain. Germline V CDR1 and CDR2: SGHVS, FNYEAQ. The CDR3 sequence is 14 residues long. Trimming shortened V by 3 bases and J by 5 bases, and 10 bases separated the two germline ends. CDR3 loop: CASSLIPKTGELFF. The CDR3 region has the DNA TGTGCCAGCAGCTTGATACCAAAGACCGGGGAGCTGTTTTTT.

The J gene is TRBJ1-5, the V gene TRBV6-1; D is perhaps TRBD1 (6 bases). The germline gives CDR1 MNHNS, CDR2 SASEGT. The CDR3 consists of 16 residues. The ends were cut back, 1 base at V and 4 bases at J, with 14 bases in the middle. The CDR3 nucleotides read TGTGCCAGCAGTGAAGGGACAGCTTGGGGGAATCAGCCCCAGCATTTT. Encoded protein: CASSEGTAWGNQPQHF.

The V and J genes are TRBV19 and TRBJ2-3; D is unclear. The CDR3 has 12 amino acids. The V and J ends lost 5 bases and 6 bases respectively, with 9 bases between them. CDR1 is LNHDA and CDR2 is SQIVND in the germline V gene (reference sequence). CDR3 sequence reads: CASSELGDTQYF. The CDR3 DNA sequence: TGTGCCAGTAGTGAGCTGGGGGATACGCAGTATTTT. Looking up the rest from reference TRBV19 and TRBJ2-3 gives the full variable domain: DGGITQSPKYLFRKEGQNVTLSCEQNLNHDAMYWYRQDPGQGLRLIYYSQIVNDFQKGDIAEGYSVSREKKESFPLTVTSAQKNPTAFYLCASSELGDTQYFGPGTRLTVL.

The genes are TRBV25-1 and TRBJ2-7; D gene uncertain. This CDR3 spans 13 amino acids. The V and J ends lost 4 bases and 6 bases respectively, with 13 bases between them. The germline gives CDR1 MGHDK, CDR2 SYGVNS. CDR3 DNA sequence: TGTGCCAGCAGTGCGTCCCTCGACGCCGAGCAGTACTTC. This codes for CASSASLDAEQYF.

V is TRBV4-1 and J is TRBJ2-2; 8 bases agree with TRBD1. Germline trimming cut 2 bases from V and 5 bases from J; bases unmatched to any gene: 4. The germline V gene encodes CDR1 MGHRA and CDR2 YSYEKL. This CDR3 spans 15 amino acids. CDR3 DNA: TGCGCCAGCAGCCAACTCACAGGGGGTACCGGGGAGCTGTTTTTT. It is translated as CASSQLTGGTGELFF.

The chain couples TRBV30 to TRBJ1-2; 7 nucleotides align to TRBD1. Germline loops: CDR1 GTSNPN, CDR2 SVGIG (reference sequence). The CDR3 is 15 residues long. With V trimmed by 4 bases and J by 4 bases, 12 bases remained unmatched. CDR3 region: CAWKDLTGSSYGYTF. In nucleotides, the CDR3 is TGTGCCTGGAAAGATTTGACAGGGAGTAGCTATGGCTACACCTTC. Using reference TRBV30 and TRBJ1-2 for the parts outside the CDR3, the full variable domain is SQTIHQWPATLVQPVGSPLSLECTVEGTSNPNLYWYRQAAGRGLQLLFYSVGIGQISSEVPQNLSASRPQDRQFILSSKKLLLSDSGFYLCAWKDLTGSSYGYTFGSGTRLTVV.